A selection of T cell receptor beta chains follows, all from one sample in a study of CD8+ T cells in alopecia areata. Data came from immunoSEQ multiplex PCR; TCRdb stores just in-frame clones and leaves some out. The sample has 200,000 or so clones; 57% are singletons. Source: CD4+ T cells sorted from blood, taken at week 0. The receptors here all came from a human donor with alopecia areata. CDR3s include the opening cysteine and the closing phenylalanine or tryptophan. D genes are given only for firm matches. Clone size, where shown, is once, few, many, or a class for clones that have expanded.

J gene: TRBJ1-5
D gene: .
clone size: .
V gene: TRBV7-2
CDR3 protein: CASSLNMGPVAQHF
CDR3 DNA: TGTGCCAGCAGCTTAAACATGGGGCCGGTGGCCCAGCATTTT

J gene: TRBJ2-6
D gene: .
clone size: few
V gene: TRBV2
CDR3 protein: CASRASSGANVLTF
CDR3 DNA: TGTGCCAGCAGAGCGAGCTCTGGGGCCAACGTCCTGACTTTC

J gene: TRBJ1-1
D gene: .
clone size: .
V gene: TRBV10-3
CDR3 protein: CAISETGLNTEAFF
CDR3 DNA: TGTGCCATCAGTGAGACAGGGCTGAACACTGAAGCTTTCTTT

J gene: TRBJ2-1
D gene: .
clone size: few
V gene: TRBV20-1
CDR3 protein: CSARAYNEQFF
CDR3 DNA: TGCAGTGCCCGCGCCTACAATGAGCAGTTCTTC

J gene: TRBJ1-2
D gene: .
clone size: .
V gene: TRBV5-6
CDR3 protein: CASSERQAILYGYTF
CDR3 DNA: TGTGCCAGCAGTGAGAGACAGGCCATCCTCTATGGCTACACCTTC

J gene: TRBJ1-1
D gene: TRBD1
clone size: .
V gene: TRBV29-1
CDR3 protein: CSGDRDWGTEAFF
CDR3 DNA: TGCAGCGGGGACAGGGATTGGGGCACTGAAGCTTTCTTT

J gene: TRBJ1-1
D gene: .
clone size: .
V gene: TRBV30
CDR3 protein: CAWSGLGGALGTEAFF
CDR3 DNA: TGTGCCTGGAGTGGCTTGGGAGGGGCTTTAGGGACTGAAGCTTTCTTT

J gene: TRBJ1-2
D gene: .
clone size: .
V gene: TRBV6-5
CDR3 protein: CASSYGSDYTF
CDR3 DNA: TGTGCCAGCAGTTACGGGTCGGATTACACCTTC

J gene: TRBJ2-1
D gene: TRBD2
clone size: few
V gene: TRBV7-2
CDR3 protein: CASSLRREPYNEQFF
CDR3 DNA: TGTGCCAGCAGCCTGCGGCGGGAGCCCTACAATGAGCAGTTCTTC

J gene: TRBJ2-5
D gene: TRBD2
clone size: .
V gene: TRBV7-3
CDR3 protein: CASSLRGGGLQETQYF
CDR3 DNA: TGTGCCAGCAGCCTCCGGGGGGGAGGGCTCCAAGAGACCCAGTACTTC

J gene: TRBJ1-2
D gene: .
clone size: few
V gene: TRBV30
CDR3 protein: CAWSTAFYGYTF
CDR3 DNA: TGTGCCTGGAGCACGGCATTTTATGGCTACACCTTC

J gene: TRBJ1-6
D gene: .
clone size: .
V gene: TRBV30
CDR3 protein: CAWSRSNSPLHF
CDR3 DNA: TGTGCCTGGAGTCGCTCGAATTCACCCCTCCACTTT